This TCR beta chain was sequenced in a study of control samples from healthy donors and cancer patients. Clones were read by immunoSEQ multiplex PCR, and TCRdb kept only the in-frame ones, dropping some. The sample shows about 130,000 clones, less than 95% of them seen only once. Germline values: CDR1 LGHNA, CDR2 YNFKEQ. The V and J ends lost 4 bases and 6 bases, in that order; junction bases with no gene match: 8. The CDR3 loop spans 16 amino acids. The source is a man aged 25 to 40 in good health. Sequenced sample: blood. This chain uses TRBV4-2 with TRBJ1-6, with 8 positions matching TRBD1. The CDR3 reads CASSLSFGQGNSPLHF. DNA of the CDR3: TGTGCCAGCAGCCTGTCTTTCGGACAGGGTAATTCACCCCTCCACTTT.